The 19 T cell receptor beta chains listed next were all sequenced from one sample in a study of PD-L1 blockade in urothelial cancer. Here immunoSEQ multiplex PCR was the method, and the copy in TCRdb shows in-frame clones only, minus some. The sample has 70,000 to 80,000 clones, about 82% seen once. Indicated time point: pretreatment peripheral blood. The sample consisted of PBMCs, taken around atezolizumab (anti-PD-L1) treatment. Receptors were obtained from a man in his forties with urothelial cancer.

This clone was seen a single time. The CDR3 nucleotides are TGTGCCAGCAGCTTAACAGGGATGGCCTACGAGCAGTACTTC. Its protein product is CASSLTGMAYEQYF. The chain joins TRBV13 to TRBJ2-7; tentatively, D is TRBD1 (6 bases). Germline CDR1 and CDR2: PRHDT and FYEKMQ (reference sequence). V lost 2 bases, J lost 2 bases, and 10 bases lay in between. There are 14 residues in the CDR3.

The gene calls are TRBV7-6 and TRBJ1-1; D unclear. Trimming stripped 1 base from V and 5 bases from J, with 8 bases between. Germline V lookup: CDR1 SGHVS, CDR2 FNYEAQ. This CDR3 is 13 amino acids long. The CDR3 reads CASSLGQRTEAFF. Written as DNA, the CDR3 is TGTGCCAGCAGCTTAGGGCAGAGGACTGAAGCTTTCTTT.

The chain combines TRBV4-1 with TRBJ1-4; D gene ambiguous. CDR1 and CDR2 (germline): MGHRA, YSYEKL. V shed 0 bases and J shed 4 bases, with 9 bases lying between them. CDR3 length: 15 amino acids. CDR3 bases: TGCGCCAGCAGCCAAGACGTCAGCGTTAATGAAAAACTGTTTTTT. Translated, it gives CASSQDVSVNEKLFF.

The chain joins TRBV6-1 to TRBJ2-1; 9 bases are shared with TRBD1. This CDR3 contains 13 residues. CDR1 and CDR2 from the germline V gene are MNHNS and SASEGT. After removal of 6 bases from V and 8 bases from J, the junction contained 5 bases not matched to a gene. CDR3 sequence (DNA): TGTGCCAGCAGGGAACAGGGGGCGGATGAGCAGTTCTTC. Amino acid sequence: CASREQGADEQFF.

The chain has TRBV28 and TRBJ2-2; the D gene is possibly TRBD2 (5 bases). This CDR3 contains 13 residues. V lost 11 bases and J 7 bases, leaving 17 bases between the germline ends. Germline values: CDR1 MDHEN, CDR2 SYDVKM. The CDR3 loop is CAGHTGSGGELFF. CDR3 in DNA: TGTGCCGGCCATACGGGGTCTGGCGGGGAGCTGTTTTTT.

The gene calls are TRBV7-2 and TRBJ2-7; TRBD1 is a possible D gene (6 bases). The germline V gene has CDR1 SGHTA and CDR2 FQGNSA. The V gene lost 1 base and the J gene lost 3 bases, with 10 bases spanning the gap. The CDR3 contains 14 residues. CDR3 protein: CASSLGGGSYEQYF. Here the CDR3 DNA reads TGTGCCAGCAGCTTAGGAGGGGGAAGCTACGAGCAGTACTTC.

This clone was seen just once. The chain has TRBV27 and TRBJ2-5; 8 bases match TRBD1. CDR3 length: 15 residues. After removal of 2 bases from V and 0 bases from J, the junction contained 2 bases not matched to a gene. CDR1 MNHEY and CDR2 SMNVEV come from the germline V gene (reference sequence). The CDR3 DNA is TGTGCCAGCAGTTTACCGACAGGGGACCAAGAGACCCAGTACTTC. It yields the protein CASSLPTGDQETQYF.

Worth noting for this clone: Likely a read error: the CDR3 ends without its conserved phenylalanine or tryptophan. The DNA is left out, because the CDR3 cannot be placed on it with certainty; the CDR3 is given as TCRdb lists it. The chain carries TRBV23-1 and TRBJ2-2; the table's TRBD2 call for D was not verified on the DNA. TRBV23-1 is annotated as an ORF whose role is uncertain. Including both end residues, the CDR3 is 8 amino acids long. This chain's CDR3 is CASSQYGE.

J is TRBJ2-5 and V is TRBV28, with a possible D match to TRBD1 (6 bases). There are 13 residues in the CDR3. Germline CDR1 reads MDHEN; CDR2 reads SYDVKM. V lost 5 bases to trimming and J lost 3 bases, with 10 bases between them. CDR3 sequence (DNA): TGTGCCAGCAGTCGAGGGGGTGAAGAGACCCAGTACTTC. Its protein is CASSRGGEETQYF.

The chain employs TRBV27 and TRBJ2-7; 10 bases fit TRBD2. Germline V lookup: CDR1 MNHEY, CDR2 SMNVEV (reference sequence). V was pared by 6 bases and J by 5 bases, with 13 bases of the junction left unmatched. The CDR3 is 16 residues long. CDR3 in amino acids: CASSLTPSSGRNEQYF. CDR3 nucleotide sequence: TGTGCCAGCAGCCTCACCCCGTCTAGCGGGAGAAACGAGCAGTACTTC.

The chain is built from TRBV13 and TRBJ2-2; D is perhaps TRBD2 (6 bases). V was shortened by 5 bases and J by 6 bases, with 10 bases between the two germline ends. Germline V gene lookup returns CDR1 PRHDT and CDR2 FYEKMQ (reference sequence). The CDR3 extends over 13 amino acids. CDR3 residues: CASSQTSSGELFF. CDR3 nucleotide sequence: TGTGCCAGCAGCCAGACTAGTTCCGGGGAGCTGTTTTTT.

The V call is TRBV2, the J call TRBJ2-3, with 8 bases that match TRBD2. J lost 3 bases, V lost 6 bases, and 11 bases had no gene match. Germline CDR1 SNHLY, CDR2 FYNNEI. CDR3 length equals 16 residues. In DNA, the CDR3 is TGTGCCAGCAGGGATCCGAGGAGCGGGAGTACAGATACGCAGTATTTT. Amino acids: CASRDPRSGSTDTQYF.

The gene calls are TRBV5-8 and TRBJ1-2; D may be TRBD1 (5 bases). This CDR3 is 11 amino acids long. Germline V CDR1 and CDR2: SGHTS, YDEGEE. Trimming shortened V by 9 bases and J by 2 bases, and 8 bases separated the two germline ends. CDR3 protein: CATGGNYGYTF. Written as DNA, the CDR3 is TGTGCCACCGGGGGGAACTATGGCTACACCTTC. The full variable domain, rest sourced from reference TRBV5-8 and TRBJ1-2, is EAGVTQSPTHLIKTRGQQATLRCSPISGHTSVYWYQQALGLGLQFLLWYDEGEERNRGNFPPRFSGRQFPNYSSELNVNALELEDSALYLCATGGNYGYTFGSGTRLTVV.

The chain employs TRBV19 and TRBJ1-1; no clear D gene. The CDR3 has 13 amino acids. Trimming cost V 3 bases and J 0 bases, with 5 bases left between them. The germline V gene encodes CDR1 LNHDA and CDR2 SQIVND (reference sequence). The chain's CDR3 is CASSILMNTEAFF. The CDR3 region has the DNA TGTGCCAGTAGTATCCTAATGAACACTGAAGCTTTCTTT.

Regarding this clone: Relative to the germline gene, one junction end is altered; a read error may explain this. The chain joins TRBV7-7 to TRBJ2-1; 10 bases fit TRBD1. CDR3 size: 17 residues. Per the germline V gene, CDR1 is SSHAT and CDR2 is FNYEAQ (reference sequence). The CDR3 DNA follows: TGTGCTAGCAGCTCCCGAACCGGGACAGGGGCCTACAATGAGCAGTTCTTC. Translated: CASSSRTGTGAYNEQFF.

The chain combines TRBV4-3 with TRBJ2-1, with D maybe TRBD2 (6 bases). Germline CDR1 is LGHNA and CDR2 is YSLEER. V dropped 4 bases and J dropped 5 bases, with 15 bases sitting between them. The CDR3 is 15 residues long. The CDR3 region has the DNA TGCGCCAGCAGCCTCCACCCACTAGCCGACAATGAGCAGTTCTTC. Protein product: CASSLHPLADNEQFF.

This clone showed up just a few times. This chain joins TRBV30 and TRBJ2-7; 8 bases line up with TRBD2. The germline V gene has CDR1 GTSNPN and CDR2 SVGIG (reference sequence). J was trimmed by 6 bases and V by 6 bases; bases with no gene match: 10. CDR3 length equals 13 residues. CDR3 residues: CACLESGRGEQYF. Written as DNA, the CDR3 is TGTGCCTGCCTTGAAAGCGGGAGAGGCGAGCAGTACTTC.

The chain combines TRBV28 with TRBJ2-7; TRBD1 agrees at 7 bases. Germline CDR1 and CDR2: MDHEN and SYDVKM. J was trimmed by 2 bases and V by 3 bases; bases with no gene match: 4. The CDR3 totals 14 residues. The CDR3 sequence: CASSLGTDTYEQYF. The CDR3 bases are TGTGCCAGCAGTTTGGGGACAGACACCTACGAGCAGTACTTC.

The chain joins TRBV9 to TRBJ1-3, with 7 positions matching TRBD1. Germline lookup yields CDR1 SGDLS and CDR2 YYNGEE. The CDR3 loop spans 16 amino acids. V lost 3 bases and J lost 2; bases outside the gene matches: 8. CDR3: CASSATTGVAGNTIYF. CDR3 in DNA: TGTGCCAGCAGCGCCACTACAGGGGTCGCTGGAAACACCATATATTTT. The full variable domain, in which reference TRBV9 and TRBJ1-3 provide the parts outside the CDR3, is DSGVTQTPKHLITATGQRVTLRCSPRSGDLSVYWYQQSLDQGLQFLIQYYNGEERAKGNILERFSAQQFPDLHSELNLSSLELGDSALYFCASSATTGVAGNTIYFGEGSWLTVV.